This TCR beta chain is from a study of vaccination and CD4 T cells after COVID-19. Remarks on this clonotype: Its antigen is unidentified.

Treatment meaning: roughly ten-day PBMC culture with coronavirus spike peptide pools or control peptides (ViraFEST assay). This CDR3 contains 15 residues. V was clipped by 5 bases and J by 1 base; unmatched bases: 9. Germline V gene sequence: CDR1 SGHRS, CDR2 YFSETQ. Sequenced with the Oncomine TCR Beta short-read assay was DNA taken from cultured CD4+ T cells. Using its own MiXCR run on the PCR reads, TCRdb lists one record per CDR3 protein. The sample lists around 8,300 distinct CDR3 sequences; approximately 61% were seen once. The sample here was cultured CD4+ T cells from blood, taken after SARS-CoV-2 vaccination. This sequence originates from a human donor with COVID-19. The V and J genes are TRBV5-1 and TRBJ2-7, with 7 bases lining up with TRBD1. The CDR3: CASRPTGQLSYEQYF. The CDR3, as DNA: TGCGCCAGCAGGCCGACGGGACAGCTATCCTACGAGCAGTACTTC.